These T cell receptor beta chains were read from a single sample in a study of T cells after posttransplantation cyclophosphamide. Method: immunoSEQ multiplex PCR; TCRdb's copy keeps in-frame clones and lacks some. The sample records tens of thousands of clones, about 82% being singletons. The material sequenced was PBMCs. Receptor source: a man aged 25-45 years with a blood cancer, CMV-positive, and with a related stem cell donor. The CDR3 runs from the conserved cysteine through the conserved F or W. The D gene is left open where the match is weak. Only some rows state a clone size, as once, few, many or a class for expanded clones.

j_call	d_call	v_call	cdr3_length	clone_size	cdr3_nt	cdr3_aa
TRBJ1-2	TRBD1	TRBV29-1	12	NA	TGCAGCGTTGGCGGCCAGGGGGCCGACTACACCTTC	CSVGGQGADYTF
TRBJ2-7	TRBD1	TRBV7-9	14	NA	TGTGCCACCACGCCGGGACAGGGTAGGTTCGAGCAGTACTTC	CATTPGQGRFEQYF
TRBJ2-3	TRBD2	TRBV7-2	13	NA	TGTGCCAGCAGCTTAGGCGGGAGTGATACGCAGTATTTT	CASSLGGSDTQYF
TRBJ2-3	TRBD1	TRBV29-1	13	NA	TGCAGCGCTCGACAGGGTTCTAGAGATACGCAGTATTTT	CSARQGSRDTQYF
TRBJ2-1	NA	TRBV7-8	13	NA	TGTGCCAGCCGCGGCGGGAAATACAATGAGCAGTTCTTC	CASRGGKYNEQFF
TRBJ2-1	NA	TRBV7-2	12	NA	TGTGCCAGCAGCTTAGACACGACTATACAGTTCTTC	CASSLDTTIQFF
TRBJ2-7	TRBD1	TRBV11-3	15	few	TGTGCCAGCACCACTAGACAGGGAACGGCCTACGAGCAGTACTTC	CASTTRQGTAYEQYF
TRBJ2-3	NA	TRBV10-3	15	NA	TGTGCCATCAGTGAATTAGCGGATAGCACAGATACGCAGTATTTT	CAISELADSTDTQYF
TRBJ2-5	NA	TRBV11-2	19	NA	TGTGCCAGCAGCTTAGGGTTGGTTAGGGAAGGGACTTCTCGTGAGACCCAGTACTTC	CASSLGLVREGTSRETQYF
TRBJ1-3	TRBD1	TRBV15	15	NA	TGTGCCACAACGCAGGGGGTCCTCTCTGGAAACACCATATATTTT	CATTQGVLSGNTIYF
TRBJ2-5	TRBD1	TRBV15	14	NA	TGTGCCACCAGCCAATTCGGGACAGAAGAGACCCAGTACTTC	CATSQFGTEETQYF
TRBJ2-7	TRBD1	TRBV5-6	12	few	TGTGCCAGCAGCTTGCTTGACAGGGTATCTTCCTTC	CASSLLDRVSSF
TRBJ1-5	TRBD1	TRBV7-2	16	NA	TGTGCCAGCAGCTCACAGGGGACCTATAGCAATCAGCCCCAGCATTTT	CASSSQGTYSNQPQHF
TRBJ2-1	TRBD1	TRBV11-3	14	NA	TGTGCCAGCAGCACCGGGACAGGCATAGGAGAGCAGTTCTTC	CASSTGTGIGEQFF
TRBJ2-2	NA	TRBV6-5	14	once	TGTGCCAGCAGTTATTTACCAGGGGCCGGGGAGCTGTTTTTT	CASSYLPGAGELFF
TRBJ2-3	TRBD1	TRBV5-1	15	NA	TGCGCCAGCAGCTACCGGGACAGGGTGATAGATACGCAGTATTTT	CASSYRDRVIDTQYF
TRBJ2-1	TRBD1	TRBV7-3	15	NA	TGTGCCAGCAGCCCCGGGACAGGCGAGCTTAATGAGCAGTTCTTC	CASSPGTGELNEQFF
TRBJ2-3	TRBD1	TRBV7-9	15	NA	TGTGCCAGCAGCTGGCGACAGGGGGGAACAGATACGCAGTATTTT	CASSWRQGGTDTQYF
TRBJ1-1	NA	TRBV19	13	NA	TGTGCCAGTAGTGGGGAGGGATGGACTGAAGCTTTCTTT	CASSGEGWTEAFF
TRBJ2-5	NA	TRBV5-1	14	NA	TGCGCCAGCAGTCTTGACAGGACCCAAGAGACCCAGTACTTC	CASSLDRTQETQYF
TRBJ2-7	NA	TRBV28	14	NA	TGTGCCAGCAGTTTGATCAGACTAGATGACGAGCAGTACTTC	CASSLIRLDDEQYF
TRBJ2-3	TRBD2	TRBV10-3	17	NA	TGTGCCATCAGTGTGACTAGCGGGACCTTTAGCACAGATACGCAGTATTTT	CAISVTSGTFSTDTQYF
TRBJ2-7	NA	TRBV5-4	13	NA	TGTGCCAGCAGCTTGGAACAGACCTACGAGCAGTACTTC	CASSLEQTYEQYF
TRBJ2-3	TRBD1	TRBV4-1	15	NA	TGCGCCAGCAGCCCTACAGGGGGTAGGACAGATACGCAGTATTTT	CASSPTGGRTDTQYF
TRBJ2-3	TRBD1	TRBV6-6	16	NA	TGTGCCAGCAGTCCCCGGGACAGGGGGTTAACAGATACGCAGTATTTT	CASSPRDRGLTDTQYF
TRBJ2-1	NA	TRBV27	20	NA	TGTGCCAGCAGTTCGCCTTTACGCACCTCGGGACACCCGGCCATCAATGAGCAGTTCTTC	CASSSPLRTSGHPAINEQFF
TRBJ2-1	TRBD1	TRBV25-1	16	few	TGTGCCAGCAGTGTCATGAGGCAGGGGGCTGTGGATGAGCAGTTCTTC	CASSVMRQGAVDEQFF
TRBJ1-1	NA	TRBV18	13	NA	TGTGCCAGCTCATCACAGGTGGAGGCTGAAGCTTTCTTT	CASSSQVEAEAFF
TRBJ2-2	NA	TRBV11-3	13	NA	TGTGCCAGCAGCTTCGAGGGAGGCGGGGAGCTGTTTTTT	CASSFEGGGELFF
TRBJ2-7	NA	TRBV27	13	NA	TGTGCCAGCATGGACGGGAGCAGTTACGAGCAGTACTTC	CASMDGSSYEQYF
TRBJ1-3	NA	TRBV19	15	NA	TGTGCCAGTAGACGCGGCGCGGGCTCTGGAAACACCATATATTTT	CASRRGAGSGNTIYF
TRBJ2-1	NA	TRBV4-1	16	NA	TGCGCCAGCAGCCAAGTTGACATCCTCTCCTACAATGAGCAGTTCTTC	CASSQVDILSYNEQFF
TRBJ2-1	TRBD2	TRBV7-8	15	NA	TGTGCCAGCAGATTTAGCGGGATTATGTACAATGAGCAGTTCTTC	CASRFSGIMYNEQFF
TRBJ1-2	TRBD1	TRBV5-5	12	NA	TGTGCCAGCAGCCAACGACAGGGGACCTACACCTTC	CASSQRQGTYTF
TRBJ2-7	NA	TRBV29-1	13	NA	TGCAGCGCCGGAGGGCTGGGGACTCGGGAGCAGTACTTC	CSAGGLGTREQYF
TRBJ2-1	TRBD1	TRBV19	15	NA	TGTGCCACCCGACAGGGAATGAGCTCCTACAATGAGCAGTTCTTC	CATRQGMSSYNEQFF
TRBJ2-5	NA	TRBV5-1	16	NA	TGCGCCAGCAGCTTGGTGGGCGCCCAGATACAAGAGACCCAGTACTTC	CASSLVGAQIQETQYF
TRBJ2-1	NA	TRBV11-2	14	NA	TGTGCCAGCAGCGATACTGACAGCCTGAATGAGCAGTTCTTC	CASSDTDSLNEQFF
TRBJ2-7	TRBD2	TRBV18	17	NA	TGTGCCAGCTCACCACCCTCGAGCGGGAGGCTCGCCCACGAGCAGTACTTC	CASSPPSSGRLAHEQYF
TRBJ1-4	TRBD1	TRBV2	15	NA	TGTGCCAGCAGTCCTGAAACAGGGGGTAATGAAAAACTGTTTTTT	CASSPETGGNEKLFF
TRBJ2-1	NA	TRBV27	11	few	TGTGCCAGCAGGGGGCAGGTTGAGCAGTTCTTC	CASRGQVEQFF
TRBJ1-1	TRBD1	TRBV7-2	19	NA	TGTGCCAGCAGCTTTCGCCCCGGGACAGGGGTAGATTTAGTCACTGAAGCTTTCTTT	CASSFRPGTGVDLVTEAFF
TRBJ2-7	TRBD1	TRBV28	15	NA	TGTGCCAGCAGTTTCAGGGGGCGAAGCTCCTACGAGCAGTACTTC	CASSFRGRSSYEQYF
TRBJ2-7	NA	TRBV20-1	11	NA	TGCAGTGCTTGGAGCTCCTACGAGCAGTACTTC	CSAWSSYEQYF
TRBJ2-3	TRBD2	TRBV7-9	15	NA	TGTGCCAGCAGCTTAGGTAGCGGGGGCACAGATACGCAGTATTTT	CASSLGSGGTDTQYF
TRBJ2-6	NA	TRBV19	17	NA	TGTGCCAGTAGTATGGCATACACCTCTTCTGGGGCCAACGTCCTGACTTTC	CASSMAYTSSGANVLTF
TRBJ2-7	TRBD1	TRBV19	14	NA	TGTGCCAGTAGAGGACAGGGTGGGGTTAGCGAGCAGTACTTC	CASRGQGGVSEQYF
TRBJ2-7	TRBD1	TRBV30	14	NA	TGTGCCTGGAGAGGGACAGGGGGACCCTACGAGCAGTACTTC	CAWRGTGGPYEQYF
TRBJ2-3	NA	TRBV9	14	NA	TGTGCCAGCAGCGTAGCACTATCCACAGATACGCAGTATTTT	CASSVALSTDTQYF
TRBJ2-7	NA	TRBV18	18	NA	TGTGCCAGCTCACGGAGGGCACGGACCATTGAGATTACCTACGAGCAGTACTTC	CASSRRARTIEITYEQYF
TRBJ1-4	NA	TRBV5-1	15	NA	TGCGCCAGCAGCTTGGGGGGCCCAAACCACGAAAAACTGTTTTTT	CASSLGGPNHEKLFF
TRBJ2-5	TRBD1	TRBV2	12	NA	TGTGCCAGCAGCTTCGGACGGGGACAGGTGTACTTC	CASSFGRGQVYF
TRBJ1-5	TRBD1	TRBV18	14	NA	TGTGCCAGCTCTCCGGGACAGGGGTATCAGCCCCAGCATTTT	CASSPGQGYQPQHF
TRBJ2-1	NA	TRBV5-1	14	once	TGCGCCAGCAGCTTTGAGGGAAGAGACAATGAGCAGTTCTTC	CASSFEGRDNEQFF
TRBJ2-2	NA	TRBV29-1	11	NA	TGCAGCGTTGCACAGGTCGGGGAGCTGTTTTTT	CSVAQVGELFF
TRBJ2-1	TRBD2	TRBV11-2	19	NA	TGTGCCAGCAGCTTAGATCTGGGGCAGCGGGAGTTTTCCTACAATGAGCAGTTCTTC	CASSLDLGQREFSYNEQFF
TRBJ2-1	TRBD2	TRBV11-3	18	NA	TGTGCCAGCAGCTTAGCGGCTAGCGGGTTGGGCTCCTACAATGAGCAGTTCTTC	CASSLAASGLGSYNEQFF